Sequencing of this T cell receptor beta chain was carried out in a study of regulatory T cells in long-lasting Graves disease. Whole-study results and caveats: Analysis covered peripheral blood alone, not thyroid tissue.

Stated time point: newly diagnosed GD, antithyroid drugs for less than 3 months. PBMCs provided the RNA from which the TCR library was made. Patients met American Thyroid Association criteria for Graves' disease. V gave up 1 base and J gave up 7 bases, with 23 bases separating them. The V gene's germline CDR1 is SGHTA and CDR2 FQGNSA. CDR3 size: 18 residues. The TCR beta library used iRepertoire HTBI primers with Arm-PCR amplification of CDR3. Original processing notes: Across all samples, approximately 68 TRBV segments and around 15 TRBJ segments were identified. TCRdb passed the multiplex PCR reads through MiXCR, listing each CDR3 protein once. V and J calls and clone size were set by TCRdb, not the authors. Of a few hundred thousand distinct CDR3 sequences in the sample, around a sixth were seen once. Worth noting for this clonotype: Antigen specificity is unknown.

These sequences were also reported in another study, on T cells in Graves' hyperthyroidism and ophthalmopathy. That source reports: First-round RT-PCR targeting the TCR CDR3 was performed with the HTBI primer set.

The chain recombines TRBV7-2 with TRBJ2-4; D is perhaps TRBD2 (6 bases). This clonotype was sampled from a woman aged 25 to 39 with Graves disease. Material: peripheral blood mononuclear cells (PBMCs), obtained at new diagnosis, from a patient treated with antithyroid drugs. CDR3 nucleotides: TGTGCCAGCAGCTTAGGATCCAGGGAGGCCTTATTTAGGAACATTCAGTACTTC. Amino acids: CASSLGSREALFRNIQYF.